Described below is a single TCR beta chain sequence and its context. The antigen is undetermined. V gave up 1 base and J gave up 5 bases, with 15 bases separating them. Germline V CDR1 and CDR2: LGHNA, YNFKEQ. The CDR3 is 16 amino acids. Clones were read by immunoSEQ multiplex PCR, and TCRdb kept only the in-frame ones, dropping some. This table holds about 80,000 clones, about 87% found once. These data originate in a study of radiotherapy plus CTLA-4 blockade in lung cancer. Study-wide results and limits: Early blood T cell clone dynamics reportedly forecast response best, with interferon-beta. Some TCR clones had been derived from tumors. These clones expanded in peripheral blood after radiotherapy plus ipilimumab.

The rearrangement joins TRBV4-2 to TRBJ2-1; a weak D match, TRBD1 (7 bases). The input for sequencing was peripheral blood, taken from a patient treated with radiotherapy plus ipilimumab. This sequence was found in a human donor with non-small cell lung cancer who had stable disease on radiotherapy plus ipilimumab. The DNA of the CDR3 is TGTGCCAGCAGCCAAGGGAGGGGGCCCCCGGACAATGAGCAGTTCTTC. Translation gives CASSQGRGPPDNEQFF.